The clone carrying this TCR beta chain was picked up many times. The sample is drawn from a study of beta chain features in type 1 diabetes. Germline CDR1 reads SNHLY; CDR2 reads FYNNEI. V gave up 5 bases and J gave up 4 bases, with 11 bases separating them. This CDR3 has 13 amino acids. Sequenced material consisted of expressed TCRB transcripts (all of the isolated RNA was reverse transcribed). The method was immunoSEQ multiplex PCR; TCRdb's version includes in-frame clones alone and lacks a portion of them. Altogether 120,000 to 150,000 clones are present, less than 9% being singletons, with the ten largest covering 1.1% to 1.5%.

Sequencing used central memory CD4+ T cells from blood. This sequence was found in a woman aged 25 to 45 in good health. V usage is TRBV2 and J usage is TRBJ2-5; no firm D call. The CDR3 loop reads CASSSQWLETQYF. As DNA, the CDR3 is TGTGCCAGCAGTTCACAGTGGCTAGAGACCCAGTACTTC. Combining the CDR3 with reference TRBV2 and TRBJ2-5 gives the whole variable domain EPEVTQTPSHQVTQMGQEVILRCVPISNHLYFYWYRQILGQKVEFLVSFYNNEISEKSEIFDDQFSVERPDGSNFTLKIRSTKLEDSAMYFCASSSQWLETQYFGPGTRLLVL.